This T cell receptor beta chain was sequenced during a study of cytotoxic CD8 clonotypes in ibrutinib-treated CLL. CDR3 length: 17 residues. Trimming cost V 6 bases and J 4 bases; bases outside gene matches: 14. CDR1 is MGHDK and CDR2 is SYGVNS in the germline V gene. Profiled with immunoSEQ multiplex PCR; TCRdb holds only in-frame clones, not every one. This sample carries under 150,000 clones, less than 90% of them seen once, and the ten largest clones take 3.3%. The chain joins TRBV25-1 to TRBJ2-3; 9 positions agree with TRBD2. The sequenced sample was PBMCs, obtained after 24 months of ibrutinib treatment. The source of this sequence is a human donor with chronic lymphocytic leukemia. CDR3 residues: CASSEQGWTSEADTQYF. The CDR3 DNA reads TGTGCCAGCAGCGAACAGGGATGGACTAGCGAGGCAGATACGCAGTATTTT.